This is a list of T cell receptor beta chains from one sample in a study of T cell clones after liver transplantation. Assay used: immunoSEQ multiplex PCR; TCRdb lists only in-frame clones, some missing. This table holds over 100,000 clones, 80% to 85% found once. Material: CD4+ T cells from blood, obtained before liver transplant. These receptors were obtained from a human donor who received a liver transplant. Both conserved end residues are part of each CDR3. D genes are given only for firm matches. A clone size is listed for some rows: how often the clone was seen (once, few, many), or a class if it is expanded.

TGCGCCAGCAGCCGGAGTCGGGAGGGCTACGAGCAGTACTTC,CASSRSREGYEQYF,few,TRBV10-2,TRBJ2-7,TRBD2
TGTGCCACCAGCGCCCGACTACAGGGCCGAGGCACTGAAGCTTTCTTT,CATSARLQGRGTEAFF,.,TRBV15,TRBJ1-1,.
TGTGCCAGTAGTTCGATGACAGTGGCGAACACTGAAGCTTTCTTT,CASSSMTVANTEAFF,.,TRBV19,TRBJ1-1,.
TGTGCCAGCAGTGGGGTAGGGGGCGGGGAGACCCAGTACTTC,CASSGVGGGETQYF,.,TRBV6-1,TRBJ2-5,TRBD1
TGTGCCAGCAGCCCCCCAACGGGGGCCAGGGACTATGGCTACACCTTC,CASSPPTGARDYGYTF,.,TRBV5-4,TRBJ1-2,.
TGTGCCAGCAGCCCGACAGGGGTGGTGACTGAAGCTTTCTTT,CASSPTGVVTEAFF,.,TRBV5-6,TRBJ1-1,TRBD1
TGCAGCGTGGGGGAACGCGAAGCTTTCTTT,CSVGEREAFF,.,TRBV29-1,TRBJ1-1,.
TGTGCCAGCACCAAGACAGGGGGCGGCATCAATCAGCCCCAGCATTTT,CASTKTGGGINQPQHF,.,TRBV6-6,TRBJ1-5,TRBD1
TGTGCCAGCAGTTTGGTTGGGAATCAGCCCCAGCATTTT,CASSLVGNQPQHF,few,TRBV27,TRBJ1-5,.
TGTGCCACCAGCAGAGAAAGTCCAGGGGTCGGCAATCAGCCCCAGCATTTT,CATSRESPGVGNQPQHF,.,TRBV15,TRBJ1-5,.
TGTGCCAGTAGTATGTTAAAAGGGGTACGGGCCGGGGAGCTGTTTTTT,CASSMLKGVRAGELFF,.,TRBV19,TRBJ2-2,.
TGTGCTAGTGGGTATACTAAATCAGCGGGAGAGACCTACGAGCAGTACTTC,CASGYTKSAGETYEQYF,.,TRBV12-5,TRBJ2-7,TRBD2
TGTGCCAGCAGCTTAGGGTCTGGGGGTGAAAAACTGTTTTTT,CASSLGSGGEKLFF,.,TRBV7-9,TRBJ1-4,.
TGTGCCAGCAGTCCCCGGGGTAGCGGACTATACGAGCAGTACTTC,CASSPRGSGLYEQYF,.,TRBV28,TRBJ2-7,.
TGTGCCAGCCGGTCATTAAGCTCCTACAATGAGCAGTTCTTC,CASRSLSSYNEQFF,.,TRBV6-6,TRBJ2-1,.
TGTGCCAACCAGGGGGCGAGCCCTGCCACTGAAGCTTTCTTT,CANQGASPATEAFF,few,TRBV2,TRBJ1-1,TRBD1
TGCAGCGTTGTAGGCGAGGCGAACACCGGGGAGCTGTTTTTT,CSVVGEANTGELFF,.,TRBV29-1,TRBJ2-2,.
TGTGCCAGTAGTATTATACTAGCGAGCACCGGGGAGCTGTTTTTT,CASSIILASTGELFF,.,TRBV19,TRBJ2-2,TRBD2
TGTGCCAGCAGCTTGCCGGGCGGGAGAGGCGAGCAGTACTTC,CASSLPGGRGEQYF,.,TRBV5-4,TRBJ2-7,TRBD2
TGTGCCAGCAGCTTGAGAAGTGACGGAGCCCTACGCGAGCAGTTCTTC,CASSLRSDGALREQFF,.,TRBV5-6,TRBJ2-1,.
TGTGCCAGCAGCCCTCCAGCCCCTTTAGACAGGAGGGCCGGGGAGCTGTTTTTT,CASSPPAPLDRRAGELFF,.,TRBV7-8,TRBJ2-2,.
TGTGCCAGCAGCTCTATAGGACTAGCGGGGATGGTGACCCAGTACTTC,CASSSIGLAGMVTQYF,.,TRBV11-2,TRBJ2-5,TRBD2
TGCGCCAGCAGCTTGGAAGTTAGCGGGATAAGCAATGAGCAGTTCTTC,CASSLEVSGISNEQFF,.,TRBV5-1,TRBJ2-1,TRBD2
TGTGCCAGCAGTTTTGCCTCTCGGGGTCGGACAGGGGGCGACTACAGCTCCTACAATGAGCAGTTCTTC,CASSFASRGRTGGDYSSYNEQFF,many,TRBV27,TRBJ2-1,TRBD1
TGTGCCAGCAGTGCGGAAGCGGGGGCGCGGGAGACCCAGTACTTC,CASSAEAGARETQYF,.,TRBV2,TRBJ2-5,TRBD2
TGTGCCAGCAGCTCCCAGGGGCTCTCCTACGAGCAGTACTTC,CASSSQGLSYEQYF,once,TRBV5-4,TRBJ2-7,.
TGTGCCAGCAGTACCCTAGCGGGAGATTACGAGCAGTACTTC,CASSTLAGDYEQYF,.,TRBV27,TRBJ2-7,TRBD2
TGCGCCAGCAGACGACAGGGGGCGATTACTGAAGCTTTCTTT,CASRRQGAITEAFF,.,TRBV5-1,TRBJ1-1,TRBD1
TGTGCCAGCAGCTTAGATTTGGCAGCCGAGCAGTTCTTC,CASSLDLAAEQFF,.,TRBV11-2,TRBJ2-1,.
TGTGCCAGTAGAACCCGGACTGCGACAAATCAGCCCCAGCATTTT,CASRTRTATNQPQHF,once,TRBV19,TRBJ1-5,.
TGTGCCAGCTCACCAGGACAGATTGATAGCAATCAGCCCCAGCATTTT,CASSPGQIDSNQPQHF,.,TRBV18,TRBJ1-5,.
TGCGCCAGCAGCCCTTGGGGGACTAGCGGGGACCAAGAGACCCAGTACTTC,CASSPWGTSGDQETQYF,.,TRBV5-1,TRBJ2-5,TRBD2
TGCGCCAGCAGCGCGACCTCCGATGCCAAAAACATTCAGTACTTC,CASSATSDAKNIQYF,.,TRBV5-1,TRBJ2-4,.
TGTGCCAGCAGTTACGGGGGGACTCCGGGCTACGAGCAGTACTTC,CASSYGGTPGYEQYF,.,TRBV6-5,TRBJ2-7,.
TGTGCCAGCAGCTTAGCCGGGACAGGGGCGTATGGCTACACCTTC,CASSLAGTGAYGYTF,.,TRBV7-9,TRBJ1-2,TRBD1
TGTGCCAGCTCACCACTGCCGGCAGGGTCGTCATACGAGCAGTACTTC,CASSPLPAGSSYEQYF,.,TRBV18,TRBJ2-7,.
TGTGCCAGCAGCTTCCCGGGGGGGCGCTTGGTCTTC,CASSFPGGRLVF,.,TRBV11-1,TRBJ2-7,TRBD2
TGTGCCATCAGGGACAGCCACTCCTACGAGCAGTACTTC,CAIRDSHSYEQYF,once,TRBV10-3,TRBJ2-7,.
TGTGCCAGCAGCTCCAGGGGGCTTGAGGCTTTCTTT,CASSSRGLEAFF,.,TRBV5-8,TRBJ1-1,TRBD1
TGTGCCAGCAGTGACGGCCGGGGACAGCCCCAGCATTTT,CASSDGRGQPQHF,once,TRBV2,TRBJ1-5,.
TGCGCCAGCAGCCAAGAAACAGATTACTACAATGAGCAGTTCTTC,CASSQETDYYNEQFF,.,TRBV4-1,TRBJ2-1,.
TGTGCCAGCAGTAACGACCCGCGGGATCAGCCCCAGCATTTT,CASSNDPRDQPQHF,few,TRBV6-5,TRBJ1-5,.
TGTGCCTGGAGGTGGGGGGACATGGCCAATGAGCAGTTCTTC,CAWRWGDMANEQFF,.,TRBV30,TRBJ2-1,.